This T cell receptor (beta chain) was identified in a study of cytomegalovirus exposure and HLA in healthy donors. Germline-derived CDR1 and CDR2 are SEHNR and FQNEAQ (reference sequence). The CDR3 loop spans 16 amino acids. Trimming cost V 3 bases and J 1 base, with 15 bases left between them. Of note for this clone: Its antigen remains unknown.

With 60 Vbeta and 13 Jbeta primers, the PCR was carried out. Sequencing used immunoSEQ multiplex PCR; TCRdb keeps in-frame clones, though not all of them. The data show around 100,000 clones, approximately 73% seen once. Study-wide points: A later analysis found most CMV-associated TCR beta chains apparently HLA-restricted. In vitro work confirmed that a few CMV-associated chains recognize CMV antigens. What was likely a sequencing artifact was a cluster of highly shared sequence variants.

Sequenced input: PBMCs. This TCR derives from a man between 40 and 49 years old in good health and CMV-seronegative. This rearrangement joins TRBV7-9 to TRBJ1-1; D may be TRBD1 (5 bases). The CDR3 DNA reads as TGTGCCAGCAGCTTGGGGCTGGTAGGGGCGAACACTGAAGCTTTCTTT. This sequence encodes CASSLGLVGANTEAFF.